These T cell receptor beta chains were read from a single sample in a study of blood T cell repertoires in COVID-19. The protocol was immunoSEQ multiplex PCR, while the TCRdb copy is restricted to in-frame clones and leaves out a portion. The sample has just over 25,000 clones; around 90% are singletons. The sample comprised peripheral blood. These receptors were obtained from a man in his 70s with acute or convalescent COVID-19. The CDR3 runs from the conserved cysteine through the conserved F or W. Each record gives: clone size, D gene, V gene, CDR3 protein. The D gene is left open where the match is weak. The size of a clone is reported for some rows only, either as once, few or many, or as a class for expanded clones.

. . TRBV6-5 CASSRQMLYEQYF
. . TRBV19 CASSIDGGEKLFF
. . TRBV7-9 CASSLGGYRSGANVLTF
. TRBD1 TRBV24-1 CATSDPGTGGTEAFF
. . TRBV7-3 CASSLNLGVRQFF
. TRBD1 TRBV5-1 CASSSGQGRDQPQHF
. . TRBV27 CASSSSDRGAYEQYF
. TRBD2 TRBV7-2 CASSFRTSGSPEQFF
. TRBD2 TRBV7-8 CASSFSTSGNEQFF
. TRBD1 TRBV10-3 CAISELNRGNEQFF
. TRBD1 TRBV2 CASSSGGAGKKLFF
. TRBD1 TRBV3-1/TRBV3-2 CASSTRQGLNYGYTF
. . TRBV12-2 CASRPTSSVNTEAFF
. . TRBV6-5 CASSINHGNTIYF
. TRBD1 TRBV5-1 CASSLGQGPQDTQYF
. TRBD1 TRBV5-4 CASSFRDRGPFEAFF
. TRBD2 TRBV7-3 CASSDGRATGELFF
. . TRBV24-1 CATSSGGELYTF
few . TRBV12-3/TRBV12-4 CASSPRTGGGAFF
. . TRBV7-3 CASSLGSGANYGYTF
few . TRBV11-2 CASSPGGPTEAFF
. . TRBV14 CASSQMGQQNTEAFF
. TRBD1 TRBV6-5 CASSTGDDTEAFF
. . TRBV6-5 CATRTVSYEQYF
. . TRBV7-2 CASSLSSSTDTQYF
. TRBD2 TRBV10-3 CAISDGLAGGETQYF
. TRBD1 TRBV28 CASSRPGTGDNQPQHF
. . TRBV19 CASSIGGIQETQYF
. TRBD2 TRBV5-1 CASSPGLAGTDTQYF
. . TRBV18 CASAGQDAGGNEKLFF
. TRBD1 TRBV27 CASSQDRGAYNEQFF
. TRBD2 TRBV11-2 CASSSTSGTYEQYF
. TRBD2 TRBV6-6 CASGTSGRPGETQYF
. . TRBV11-2 CASSLGQSHNEQFF
. . TRBV18 CASSPSSASTDTQYF
. . TRBV5-1 CASSLEGLAYNEQFF
once . TRBV19 CASKDSGVQLNTEAFF
. . TRBV5-5 CASSLSADTIYF
once . TRBV11-2 CASGGAAGTDTQYF
once TRBD2 TRBV6-2/TRBV6-3 CASSYSGGGLSYEQYF
. . TRBV7-9 CASSSLTSRGNTIYF
. . TRBV28 CASSLNSAIGVYEQYF
. TRBD1 TRBV6-6 CATYRGSGANVLTF
. TRBD2 TRBV7-9 CASSLPGGLSRYEQFF
. TRBD1 TRBV6-5 CASSYADRAEQYF
. . TRBV11-2 CASRPARGEVNEKLFF
few TRBD1 TRBV5-1 CASRPGQGYNEQFF
. TRBD2 TRBV7-2 CASSPTGGARPENF